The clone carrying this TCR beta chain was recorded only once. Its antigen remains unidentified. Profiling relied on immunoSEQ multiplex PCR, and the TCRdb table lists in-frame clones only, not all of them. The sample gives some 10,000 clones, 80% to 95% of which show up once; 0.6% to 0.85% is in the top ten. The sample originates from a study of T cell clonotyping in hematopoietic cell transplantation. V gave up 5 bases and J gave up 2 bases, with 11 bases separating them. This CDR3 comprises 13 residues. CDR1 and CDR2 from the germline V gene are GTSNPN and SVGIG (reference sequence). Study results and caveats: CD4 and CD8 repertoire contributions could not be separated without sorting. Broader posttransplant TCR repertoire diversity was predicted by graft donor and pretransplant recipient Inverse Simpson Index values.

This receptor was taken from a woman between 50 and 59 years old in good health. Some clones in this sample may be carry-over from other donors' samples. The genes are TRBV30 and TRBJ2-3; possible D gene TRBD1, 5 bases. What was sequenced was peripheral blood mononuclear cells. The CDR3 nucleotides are TGTGCCTGGGCTACAGGAGACACAGATACGCAGTATTTT. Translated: CAWATGDTDTQYF.